This TCR beta chain was identified in a study of shared clonotypes between healthy human individuals. J lost 6 bases, V lost 5 bases, and 8 bases had no gene match. There are 15 residues in the CDR3. Germline values: CDR1 MNHEY, CDR2 SMNVEV (reference sequence). Profiling relied on immunoSEQ multiplex PCR, and the TCRdb table lists in-frame clones only, not all of them. The table lists 2 million to 2.5 million clones, 95% of them singletons. CD45RA-negative memory and CD45RA+ naive subsets were split from the CD4+ cells. V is TRBV27 and J is TRBJ1-5, with 9 bases lining up with TRBD1. Sequencing was performed on naive CD4+ T cells sorted from blood. Regarding subset: CD45RA+ positively selected. This receptor was taken from a man aged 18 to 35 in good health. CDR3 residues: CASSTGQGKRQPQHF. The CDR3, as DNA: TGTGCCAGCAGTACGGGACAGGGTAAGCGTCAGCCCCAGCATTTT.